This TCR beta chain was recovered during a study of regulatory T cells after allogeneic stem cell transplantation (dated by TCRdb to 2016 to 2019). A note on the overall study: Patients were divided into groups based on whether acute graft-versus-host disease developed within 100 days of stem cell transplantation. CD4+CD25+CD127- regulatory T cells were obtained from patient PBMCs by means of fluorescence-activated cell sorting. Conventional CD4+ T cells defined as CD4+CD25+/-CD127+ were also sorted and TCR-sequenced for comparison in the study. The study compared the regulatory T-cell TCR repertoire after allogeneic stem cell transplantation between patients with and without acute graft-versus-host disease. Summary of the overall study and its limitations: A significantly larger repertoire share was occupied by the top 10 regulatory T-cell clones in non-GvHD patients, which suggested expansion of presumably allo-specific protective clones. No regulatory T-cell clones were found to be shared by all patients, and no significant correlation was observed between sorted cell numbers and the inverse Simpson index. A less diverse, more focused regulatory T-cell TCR repertoire was observed in patients without graft-versus-host disease than in patients with the disease. Because of the small patient sample size, validation of the findings in a larger cohort was required. No significant difference in conventional CD4+ T-cell repertoire diversity was found between patients with and without graft-versus-host disease.

The sequencer listed for this sample is Illumina MiSeq. After the RNA was reverse transcribed with the SMARTer RACE cDNA Amplification kit, the TCR beta CDR3 region was amplified. The RNeasy Mini Kit was used to extract RNA from the sorted cells. TCR beta amplicons were sequenced using Illumina paired-end sequencing. Under the source paper's analysis protocol: MiXCR, VDJtools and the tcR R package were used for TCR repertoire analysis. The inverse Simpson index served to quantify diversity, and clones were sorted into rare, small, medium or expanded bins based on their proportion of the repertoire. TCRdb redid the processing of the public reads, applying fastp at Q25 and MiXCR, and retained in-frame beta chains. Here each entry gathers all rows of one CDR3 protein and keeps the most common genes and DNA. TCRdb, rather than the study authors, made the V and J calls. In all, the sample holds about 5,000 distinct CDR3 sequences, and approximately 97% of those were seen once. Jointly, the top ten make up around 37% of the sample.

Only one count was recorded for this clonotype. Its antigen remains unidentified. It has no much larger one-base neighbor in the sample; base qualities were not kept. One read alone lends weak support. The sample's time point label, decoded: 30 days after allogeneic hematopoietic stem cell transplantation. At 30 days after allogeneic hematopoietic stem cell transplantation, peripheral blood mononuclear cells were collected from the patients. The germline V gene gives CDR1 as MNHEY and CDR2 as SVGAGI. At the junction V is shortened by 6 bases and J by 12 bases; bases outside the gene matches: 13. The CDR3 runs 14 amino acids, cysteine and phenylalanine included. The retained sequence is limited to the CDR3, 42 bases, with the frame set at the first base.

The receptor chain draws on TRBV6-5 and TRBJ1-4, and 7 junction bases match TRBD1. Sequenced here: sorted CD4+ T cells from blood (whether regulatory or conventional is not recorded), sampled 30 days after allogeneic stem cell transplant. The clonotype was recovered from a human patient who had an allogeneic stem cell transplant, so the T cells may come from the graft donor. The nucleotides are TGTGCCAGCAGAAGACAGGGAACTAACGAAGAACTGTTTTTT. The resulting protein is CASRRQGTNEELFF.